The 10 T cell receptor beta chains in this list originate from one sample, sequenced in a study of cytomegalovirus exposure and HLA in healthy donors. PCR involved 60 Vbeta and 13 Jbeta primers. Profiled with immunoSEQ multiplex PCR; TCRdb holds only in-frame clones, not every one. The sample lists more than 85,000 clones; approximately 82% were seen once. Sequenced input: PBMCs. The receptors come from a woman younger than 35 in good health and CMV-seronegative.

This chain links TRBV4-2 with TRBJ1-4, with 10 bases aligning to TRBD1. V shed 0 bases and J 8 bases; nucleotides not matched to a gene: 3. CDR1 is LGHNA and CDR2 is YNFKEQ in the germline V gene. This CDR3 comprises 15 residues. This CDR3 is CASSQEGQGVEKLFF. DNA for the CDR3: TGTGCCAGCAGCCAAGAAGGACAGGGGGTAGAAAAACTGTTTTTT.

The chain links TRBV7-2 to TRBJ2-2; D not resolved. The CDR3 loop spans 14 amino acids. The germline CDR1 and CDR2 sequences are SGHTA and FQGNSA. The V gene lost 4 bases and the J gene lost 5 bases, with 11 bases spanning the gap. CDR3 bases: TGTGCCAGCAGCTCCCCTATAAGAACCGGGGAGCTGTTTTTT. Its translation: CASSSPIRTGELFF.

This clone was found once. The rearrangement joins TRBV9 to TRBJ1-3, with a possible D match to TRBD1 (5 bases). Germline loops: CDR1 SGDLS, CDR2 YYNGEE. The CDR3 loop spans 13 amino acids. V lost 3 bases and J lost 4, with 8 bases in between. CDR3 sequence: CASSGGTGNTIYF. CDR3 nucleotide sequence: TGTGCCAGCAGCGGGGGCACCGGAAACACCATATATTTT.

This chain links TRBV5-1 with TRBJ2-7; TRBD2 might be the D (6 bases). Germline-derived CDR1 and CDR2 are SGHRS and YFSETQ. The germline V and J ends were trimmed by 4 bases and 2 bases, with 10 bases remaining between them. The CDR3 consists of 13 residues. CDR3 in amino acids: CASSPTGAYEQYF. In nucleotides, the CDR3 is TGCGCCAGCAGCCCAACGGGGGCCTACGAGCAGTACTTC. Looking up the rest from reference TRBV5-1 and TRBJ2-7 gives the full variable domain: KAGVTQTPRYLIKTRGQQVTLSCSPISGHRSVSWYQQTPGQGLQFLFEYFSETQRNKGNFPGRFSGRQFSNSRSEMNVSTLELGDSALYLCASSPTGAYEQYFGPGTRLTVT.

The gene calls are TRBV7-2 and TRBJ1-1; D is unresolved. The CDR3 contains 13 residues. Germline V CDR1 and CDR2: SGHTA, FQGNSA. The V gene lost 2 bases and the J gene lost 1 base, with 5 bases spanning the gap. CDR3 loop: CASSLSQNTEAFF. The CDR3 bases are TGTGCCAGCAGCTTATCACAGAACACTGAAGCTTTCTTT. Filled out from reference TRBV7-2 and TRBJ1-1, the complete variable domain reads GAGVSQSPSNKVTEKGKDVELRCDPISGHTALYWYRQSLGQGLEFLIYFQGNSAPDKSGLPSDRFSAERTGGSVSTLTIQRTQQEDSAVYLCASSLSQNTEAFFGQGTRLTVV.

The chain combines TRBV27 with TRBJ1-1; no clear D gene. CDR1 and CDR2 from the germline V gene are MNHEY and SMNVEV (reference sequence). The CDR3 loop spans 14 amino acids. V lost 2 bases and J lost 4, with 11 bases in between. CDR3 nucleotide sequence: TGTGCCAGCAGTTTAACGGTAGGGAGCACTGAAGCTTTCTTT. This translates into CASSLTVGSTEAFF.

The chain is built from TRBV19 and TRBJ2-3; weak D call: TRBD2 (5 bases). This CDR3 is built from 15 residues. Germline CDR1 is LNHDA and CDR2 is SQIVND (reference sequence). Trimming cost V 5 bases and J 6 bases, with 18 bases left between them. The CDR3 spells CASSFGRGRGDTQYF. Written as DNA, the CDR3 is TGTGCCAGTAGTTTCGGACGTGGGCGAGGGGATACGCAGTATTTT. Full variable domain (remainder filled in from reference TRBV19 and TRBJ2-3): DGGITQSPKYLFRKEGQNVTLSCEQNLNHDAMYWYRQDPGQGLRLIYYSQIVNDFQKGDIAEGYSVSREKKESFPLTVTSAQKNPTAFYLCASSFGRGRGDTQYFGPGTRLTVL.

CDR3: CASTPSPGPYEQYF. CDR3 sequence (DNA): TGTGCCAGCACCCCTTCGCCAGGTCCCTACGAGCAGTACTTC. The chain recombines TRBV4-2 with TRBJ2-5; D is unresolved. The closer fit of TRBJ2-7 to the DNA end suggests the J call may be wrong. The CDR3 length is 14 residues. The V gene's germline CDR1 is LGHNA and CDR2 YNFKEQ.

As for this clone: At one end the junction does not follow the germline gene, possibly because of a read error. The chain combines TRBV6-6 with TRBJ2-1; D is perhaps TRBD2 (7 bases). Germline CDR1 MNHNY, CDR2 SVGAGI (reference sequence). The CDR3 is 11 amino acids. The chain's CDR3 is CAGHREGRAVF. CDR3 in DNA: TGTGCCGGTCACAGGGAGGGGCGCGCGGTCTTC.

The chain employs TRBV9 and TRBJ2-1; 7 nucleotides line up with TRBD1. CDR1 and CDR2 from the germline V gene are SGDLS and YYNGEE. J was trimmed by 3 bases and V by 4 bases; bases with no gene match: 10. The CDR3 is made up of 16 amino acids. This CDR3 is CASSNSPTGYYNEQFF. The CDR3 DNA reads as TGTGCCAGCAGCAATAGCCCGACAGGGTACTACAATGAGCAGTTCTTC. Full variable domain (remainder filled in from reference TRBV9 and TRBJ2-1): DSGVTQTPKHLITATGQRVTLRCSPRSGDLSVYWYQQSLDQGLQFLIQYYNGEERAKGNILERFSAQQFPDLHSELNLSSLELGDSALYFCASSNSPTGYYNEQFFGPGTRLTVL.